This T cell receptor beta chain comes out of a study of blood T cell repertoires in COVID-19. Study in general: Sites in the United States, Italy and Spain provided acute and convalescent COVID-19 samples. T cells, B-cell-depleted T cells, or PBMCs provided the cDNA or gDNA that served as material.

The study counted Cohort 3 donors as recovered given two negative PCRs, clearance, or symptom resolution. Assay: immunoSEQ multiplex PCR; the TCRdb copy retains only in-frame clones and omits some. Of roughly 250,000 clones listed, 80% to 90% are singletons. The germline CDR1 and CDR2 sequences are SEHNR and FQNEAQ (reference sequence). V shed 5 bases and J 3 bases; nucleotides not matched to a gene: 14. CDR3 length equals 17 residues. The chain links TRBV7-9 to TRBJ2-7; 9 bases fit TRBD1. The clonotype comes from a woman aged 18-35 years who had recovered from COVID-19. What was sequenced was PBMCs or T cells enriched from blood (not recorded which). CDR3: CASSHTPGQGLLYEQYF. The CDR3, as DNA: TGTGCCAGCAGCCATACGCCGGGACAGGGTCTCCTCTACGAGCAGTACTTC.